Described below is a single T cell receptor beta chain sequence and its context. Measured with immunoSEQ multiplex PCR; TCRdb has only the in-frame clones, and not every one. The sample carries 250,000 to 350,000 clones, roughly 88% recorded once. The data were obtained in a study of cytomegalovirus exposure and HLA in healthy donors. With V trimmed by 5 bases and J by 0 bases, 1 base remained unmatched. The V gene's germline CDR1 is SNHLY and CDR2 FYNNEI. The CDR3 spans 15 residues. V usage is TRBV2 and J usage is TRBJ2-6; 7 bases map to TRBD2. The TCR originated in a woman aged 18 to 35 in good health and CMV-seronegative. Input material: PBMCs. Written as DNA, the CDR3 is TGTGCCAGCAGTCCGGGAGGCTCTGGGGCCAACGTCCTGACTTTC. As protein: CASSPGGSGANVLTF.